This T cell receptor beta chain derives from a study of vaccination effects on CD4 cells after COVID-19. Under the ViraFEST assay, PBMC were stimulated with viral peptide pools so that antigen-specific CD4+ T cells expanded. Sequencing was performed afterwards. With more than 9 days of culture completed, CD4+ T cells were isolated. Vaccine recipients lacked prior SARS-CoV-2 infection and had negative nucleocapsid antibodies. After about 2 million PBMC were placed in each well, they were cultured with approximately 9.4 IU/ml IL-2 and approximately 9.7 ug/ml peptides. TCRdb's copy holds only in-frame clones and misses some; the assay was immunoSEQ multiplex PCR. This table has more than 30,000 clones, approximately 61% appearing once. Regarding the study as a whole: Cross-reaction with common cold coronaviruses was seen in only 1 of 255 vaccine-induced clones from healthy vaccinees. Sampling in the study covered few convalescent patients and included no early post-infection timepoints.

With respect to this clone: The antigen remains undetermined.

Trimming cost V 6 bases and J 6 bases; bases outside gene matches: 7. The length of the CDR3 is 13 residues. Looked up from germline, CDR1 is SQVTM and CDR2 is ANQGSEA. The source of this sequence is a human donor who received a COVID-19 vaccine. The rearrangement joins TRBV29-1 to TRBJ1-2; TRBD1 agrees at 10 bases. The source was CD4+ T cells from PBMCs cultured with HCoV-229E spike peptides, collected before COVID-19 vaccination. This chain's CDR3 is CSVQGQGLNGYTF. The CDR3 region has the DNA TGCAGCGTGCAGGGACAGGGGTTAAATGGCTACACCTTC.